A selection of T cell receptor beta chains follows, all from one sample in a study of beta chain features in type 1 diabetes. Measured with immunoSEQ multiplex PCR; TCRdb has only the in-frame clones, and not every one. The sample includes 600,000 to 650,000 clones, roughly 16% of them seen just once. The sequenced material came from naive CD4+ T cells from blood. The receptors come from a young man in good health. The CDR3 runs from the conserved cysteine through the conserved F or W. The order of the fields is V gene, J gene, clone size, D gene, CDR3 protein, CDR3 DNA. D genes are given only for firm matches. Only part of the rows carry a size: once, few, many, or a class if the clone is expanded.

V gene: TRBV2
J gene: TRBJ2-1
clone size: NA
D gene: NA
CDR3 protein: CASGASYEQFF
CDR3 DNA: TGTGCCAGCGGGGCTAGCTATGAGCAGTTCTTC

V gene: TRBV28
J gene: TRBJ2-1
clone size: NA
D gene: NA
CDR3 protein: CASSLGQGIYEQFF
CDR3 DNA: TGTGCCAGCAGTTTAGGGCAGGGAATTTATGAGCAGTTCTTC

V gene: TRBV5-4
J gene: TRBJ1-6
clone size: once
D gene: NA
CDR3 protein: CASSRRGDSNSPLHF
CDR3 DNA: TGTGCCAGCAGTCGCCGCGGGGATAGCAATTCACCCCTCCACTTT

V gene: TRBV28
J gene: TRBJ1-5
clone size: few
D gene: NA
CDR3 protein: CASSSVQPQHF
CDR3 DNA: TGTGCCAGCAGTTCCGTCCAGCCCCAGCATTTT

V gene: TRBV13
J gene: TRBJ1-5
clone size: NA
D gene: NA
CDR3 protein: CASSLKGLSNQPQHF
CDR3 DNA: TGTGCCAGCAGCTTGAAGGGGCTCTCGAATCAGCCCCAGCATTTT

V gene: TRBV10-3
J gene: TRBJ2-7
clone size: few
D gene: NA
CDR3 protein: CATWDIMTYEQYF
CDR3 DNA: TGTGCCACGTGGGACATAATGACCTACGAGCAGTACTTC

V gene: TRBV5-4
J gene: TRBJ2-7
clone size: few
D gene: NA
CDR3 protein: CASSLEGTPTPYEQYF
CDR3 DNA: TGTGCCAGCAGCTTGGAAGGGACACCGACCCCCTACGAGCAGTACTTC

V gene: TRBV7-9
J gene: TRBJ2-7
clone size: NA
D gene: NA
CDR3 protein: CASSLAWGDEQYF
CDR3 DNA: TGTGCCAGCAGCTTAGCGTGGGGGGACGAGCAGTACTTC

V gene: TRBV28
J gene: TRBJ2-7
clone size: NA
D gene: NA
CDR3 protein: CASSFTYEQYF
CDR3 DNA: TGTGCCAGCAGTTTCACTTACGAGCAGTACTTC

V gene: TRBV2
J gene: TRBJ2-7
clone size: few
D gene: NA
CDR3 protein: CASSARSTQYF
CDR3 DNA: TGTGCCAGCAGTGCCAGGAGTACCCAGTACTTC

V gene: TRBV5-1
J gene: TRBJ2-7
clone size: NA
D gene: TRBD1
CDR3 protein: CASSSDRGPSYEQYF
CDR3 DNA: TGCGCCAGCAGCTCGGACAGGGGGCCCTCCTACGAGCAGTACTTC

V gene: TRBV5-1
J gene: TRBJ2-7
clone size: NA
D gene: NA
CDR3 protein: CASSRGRVEQYF
CDR3 DNA: TGCGCCAGCAGCCGAGGACGGGTCGAGCAGTACTTC

V gene: TRBV19
J gene: TRBJ2-5
clone size: NA
D gene: TRBD1
CDR3 protein: CASSTGQGPPNF
CDR3 DNA: TGTGCCAGTAGCACCGGACAGGGCCCCCCGAACTTC

V gene: TRBV7-3
J gene: TRBJ2-1
clone size: few
D gene: TRBD2
CDR3 protein: CASSLAGGHEQFF
CDR3 DNA: TGTGCCAGCAGCTTAGCGGGAGGTCATGAGCAGTTCTTC

V gene: TRBV28
J gene: TRBJ1-5
clone size: NA
D gene: NA
CDR3 protein: CASSLPGGRGQPQHF
CDR3 DNA: TGTGCCAGCAGTTTGCCCGGGGGGCGCGGTCAGCCCCAGCATTTT

V gene: TRBV6-6
J gene: TRBJ2-7
clone size: few
D gene: NA
CDR3 protein: CASSYSIPQGYYEQYF
CDR3 DNA: TGTGCCAGCAGTTACTCGATTCCCCAGGGTTACTACGAGCAGTACTTC

V gene: TRBV19
J gene: TRBJ1-3
clone size: few
D gene: NA
CDR3 protein: CASKPGSGNTIYF
CDR3 DNA: TGTGCCAGTAAGCCAGGTTCTGGAAACACCATATATTTT

V gene: TRBV6-6
J gene: TRBJ2-6
clone size: few
D gene: NA
CDR3 protein: CASSLGGPGANVLTF
CDR3 DNA: TGTGCCAGCAGTTTAGGAGGACCTGGGGCCAACGTCCTGACTTTC

V gene: TRBV20-1
J gene: TRBJ2-1
clone size: NA
D gene: NA
CDR3 protein: CSARGQREQFF
CDR3 DNA: TGCAGTGCTAGAGGTCAGAGGGAGCAGTTCTTC

V gene: TRBV7-2
J gene: TRBJ2-1
clone size: few
D gene: NA
CDR3 protein: CASSLAGGAGEQFF
CDR3 DNA: TGTGCCAGCAGCTTAGCCGGCGGGGCCGGTGAGCAGTTCTTC

V gene: TRBV5-1
J gene: TRBJ1-2
clone size: few
D gene: NA
CDR3 protein: CASSLDHISTF
CDR3 DNA: TGCGCCAGCAGCTTGGATCACATCTCTACCTTC

V gene: TRBV5-1
J gene: TRBJ2-2
clone size: NA
D gene: NA
CDR3 protein: CASSFRRIANTGELFF
CDR3 DNA: TGCGCCAGCAGCTTCCGACGGATAGCGAACACCGGGGAGCTGTTTTTT

V gene: TRBV25-1
J gene: TRBJ2-5
clone size: NA
D gene: NA
CDR3 protein: CASSRSRGKGETQYF
CDR3 DNA: TGTGCCAGCAGTCGATCCAGGGGAAAAGGAGAGACCCAGTACTTC

V gene: TRBV14
J gene: TRBJ1-1
clone size: few
D gene: NA
CDR3 protein: CASSQRATIGAFF
CDR3 DNA: TGTGCCAGCAGCCAAAGGGCCACTATTGGAGCTTTCTTT

V gene: TRBV7-2
J gene: TRBJ2-7
clone size: NA
D gene: TRBD1
CDR3 protein: CASSLGRRTGGYEQYF
CDR3 DNA: TGTGCCAGCAGCTTAGGTCGTCGGACAGGGGGCTACGAGCAGTACTTC

V gene: TRBV6-1
J gene: TRBJ2-5
clone size: few
D gene: NA
CDR3 protein: CASLKGVLETQYF
CDR3 DNA: TGTGCCAGCCTCAAGGGGGTTCTCGAGACCCAGTACTTC

V gene: TRBV4-2
J gene: TRBJ2-1
clone size: few
D gene: NA
CDR3 protein: CASSQRTARDVNEQFF
CDR3 DNA: TGTGCCAGCAGCCAAAGGACAGCGAGAGACGTGAATGAGCAGTTCTTC